These 13 T cell receptor beta chains came from one sample sequenced in a study of blood T cell repertoires in COVID-19 (dated by TCRdb to 2020 to 2021). Libraries were built with the immunoSEQ multiplex PCR assay. TCRdb retrieved this table from immuneACCESS and kept in-frame rearrangements only. Not all clones are present; in checked studies, unresolved V genes account for under half, and no reason is known for the remainder. This sample has roughly 63,000 clones in its table, and about 90% of those were observed once. Together, the top ten hold around 1.5% of the sample. Sequencing was done on a sample of peripheral blood. The receptors derive from a man in his fifties or sixties with acute or convalescent COVID-19.

This chain uses TRBV4-1 with TRBJ2-2; tentative D call: TRBD2 (5 bases). CDR1 is MGHRA and CDR2 is YSYEKL in the germline V gene. The V end lost 1 base, the J end lost 3 bases, and 9 bases lay between the germline ends. The CDR3 spans 15 residues. As DNA, the CDR3 is TGCGCCAGCAGCCAAGTTGGAGGTTACACCGGGGAGCTGTTTTTT. It translates to CASSQVGGYTGELFF.

The rearrangement uses TRBV5-4 and TRBJ2-5; the match to TRBD2 covers 7 bases. The trim removed 2 bases at V and 2 bases at J, leaving 9 bases unmatched. CDR1 is SGHNT, CDR2 YYREEE, per germline (reference sequence). This CDR3 is 16 amino acids long. The CDR3 loop is CASSFAPSGIQETQYF. In DNA form, the CDR3 reads TGTGCCAGCAGCTTCGCCCCCAGCGGGATACAAGAGACCCAGTACTTC.

A word on this clone: The same CDR3 arises from other DNA sequences in this sample as well. This chain links TRBV7-2 with TRBJ2-3, with a tentative D call TRBD1 (5 bases). Between the trimmed V and J ends, which lost 4 bases and 2 bases, there was a span of 13 bases. Per the germline V gene, CDR1 is SGHTA and CDR2 is FQGNSA. The CDR3 length is 15 residues. The CDR3 here is CASSSDRGPTDTQYF. DNA for the CDR3: TGTGCCAGCAGCTCCGATAGGGGCCCCACAGATACGCAGTATTTT.

The chain carries TRBV19 and TRBJ1-5; 7 nucleotides agree with TRBD1. J was trimmed by 5 bases and V by 7 bases; bases with no gene match: 14. In germline, CDR1 is LNHDA, CDR2 SQIVND (reference sequence). The CDR3 extends over 16 amino acids. CDR3 nucleotides: TGTGCCAGTACTAAGGGGGCGCAGGTATATCATCAGCCCCAGCATTTT. This sequence encodes CASTKGAQVYHQPQHF.

With regard to this clone: One end of the junction does not line up with germline, which may come from a read error. The gene calls are TRBV28 and TRBJ1-4; D is unclear. This CDR3 region has 13 residues. The germline gives CDR1 MDHEN, CDR2 SYDVKM. CDR3 in amino acids: CASSFQTYEKLFF. In nucleotides, the CDR3 is TGTGCCAGCAGTTTCCAAACTTATGAAAAACTGTTTTTT.

In its sample, this clone was seen once. The rearrangement joins TRBV25-1 to TRBJ2-7; D is ambiguous. Germline lookup yields CDR1 MGHDK and CDR2 SYGVNS. Trimming left V 2 bases short and J 5 bases short, with 13 bases between. This CDR3 is built from 14 residues. The CDR3 DNA reads TGTGCCAGCAGTGAACCCAACAGAGCAAACGAGCAGTACTTC. Amino acids: CASSEPNRANEQYF.

This sequence joins TRBV3-1 (or the pseudogene TRBV3-2) and TRBJ2-7, with D possibly matching TRBD2 (7 bases). Looked up from germline, CDR1 is LGHDT and CDR2 is YNNKEL (reference sequence). Between the trimmed V and J ends, which lost 4 bases and 6 bases, there was a span of 22 bases. This CDR3 is built from 16 residues. As DNA, the CDR3 is TGTGCCAGCAGCCCCCTGGAGGGGGGGAGCCTCGCCGAGCAGTACTTC. It yields the protein CASSPLEGGSLAEQYF.

The CDR3 DNA reads TGTGCCAGCAGTTCGGAAGGGGGCTACACCGGGGAGCTGTTTTTT. This sequence encodes CASSSEGGYTGELFF. The chain uses TRBV6-5 and TRBJ2-2, with 7 bases matching TRBD1. V trimming: 4 bases; J trimming: 3 bases; junction bases outside the gene matches: 5. Looked up from germline, CDR1 is MNHEY and CDR2 is SVGAGI. The CDR3 runs 15 residues.

This clone is a singleton in its sample. The rearrangement links TRBV2 to TRBJ2-7; D might be TRBD2 (5 bases). V was trimmed by 11 bases and J by 2 bases, leaving 13 bases between them. The CDR3 extends over 12 amino acids. Per germline, CDR1 SNHLY and CDR2 FYNNEI. The CDR3 region is CAVSGKTYEQYF. DNA of the CDR3: TGTGCCGTATCCGGGAAGACCTACGAGCAGTACTTC.

This chain joins TRBV7-8 and TRBJ2-2; TRBD2 aligns across 7 bases. V shed 2 bases, J shed 4 bases, and the junction held 7 bases outside the gene matches. The CDR3 spans 16 residues. Germline-derived CDR1 and CDR2 are SGHVS and FQNEAQ. The CDR3 here is CASSLSRRESTGELFF. The CDR3 region has the DNA TGTGCCAGCAGCTTATCGCGGCGGGAGAGCACCGGGGAGCTGTTTTTT.

The genes are TRBV28 and TRBJ1-2; TRBD1 aligns across 8 bases. Trimming at V came to 4 bases and at J to 5 bases, leaving 6 bases not matched to a gene. Germline assignment: CDR1 MDHEN and CDR2 SYDVKM. This CDR3 has 14 residues. The CDR3 DNA reads as TGTGCCAGCAGTTCCGGACAGGGAGGTTATGGCTACACCTTC. Its protein product is CASSSGQGGYGYTF.

This sequence joins TRBV6-2 or TRBV6-3 and TRBJ1-2; tentative D call: TRBD1 (6 bases). V lost 4 bases, J lost 4 bases, and 16 bases lay in between. CDR3 length: 15 residues. Germline V gene data show CDR1 as MNHEY and CDR2 as SVGEGT. Here the CDR3 DNA reads TGTGCCAGCAGTTTCTCGGGACACGCGGTCTATGGCTACACCTTC. This translates into CASSFSGHAVYGYTF.

The CDR3 DNA is TGTGCCAGCAGTTACACTAAATCCTCTGGAAACACCATATATTTT. Translating gives CASSYTKSSGNTIYF. The chain joins TRBV6-5 to TRBJ1-3; D is unresolved. Trimming took 2 bases from V and 0 from J, leaving 8 bases between them. This CDR3 comprises 15 residues. CDR1 is MNHEY and CDR2 is SVGAGI in the germline V gene.